Included here is one T cell receptor beta chain sequence, with context. The antigen remains unidentified. This record comes from a study of cytomegalovirus exposure and HLA in healthy donors. 13 Jbeta primers and 60 Vbeta primers were used for the PCR. The assay was immunoSEQ multiplex PCR, and TCRdb's table has in-frame clones only and misses some. The listing contains 150,000 to 200,000 clones. The V gene's germline CDR1 is SEHNR and CDR2 FQNEAQ (reference sequence). The V end lost 1 base, the J end lost 2 bases, and 15 bases lay between the germline ends. CDR3 length: 16 residues. Whole-study findings and limits: A cluster of highly shared sequence variants was likely a sequencing artifact. A few chains tied to CMV proved CMV antigen-specific in vitro. Earlier findings revealed that most TCR beta V segments proved productive either about 87% or about 30% of the time. A few V segments could not be told apart, such as TRBV6-2 and TRBV6-3, and were left out.

The V gene is TRBV7-9, the J gene TRBJ2-7; possible D gene TRBD1, 6 bases. Sample: PBMCs. The TCR comes from a man aged 30-40 years in good health and CMV-seronegative. CDR3 amino acids: CASSLGSWTEAYEQYF. CDR3 DNA sequence: TGTGCCAGCAGCTTAGGCAGCTGGACAGAAGCCTACGAGCAGTACTTC.